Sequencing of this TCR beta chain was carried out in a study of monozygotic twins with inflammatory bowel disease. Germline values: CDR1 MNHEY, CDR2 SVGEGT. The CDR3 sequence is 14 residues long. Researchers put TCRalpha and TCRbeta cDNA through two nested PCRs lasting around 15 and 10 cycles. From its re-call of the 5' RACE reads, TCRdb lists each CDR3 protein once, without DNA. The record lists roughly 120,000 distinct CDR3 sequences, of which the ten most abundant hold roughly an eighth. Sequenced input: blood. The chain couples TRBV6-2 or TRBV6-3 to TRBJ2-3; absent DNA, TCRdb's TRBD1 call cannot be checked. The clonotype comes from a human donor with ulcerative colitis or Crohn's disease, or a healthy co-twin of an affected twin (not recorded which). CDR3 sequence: CASSYDRVADTQYF.